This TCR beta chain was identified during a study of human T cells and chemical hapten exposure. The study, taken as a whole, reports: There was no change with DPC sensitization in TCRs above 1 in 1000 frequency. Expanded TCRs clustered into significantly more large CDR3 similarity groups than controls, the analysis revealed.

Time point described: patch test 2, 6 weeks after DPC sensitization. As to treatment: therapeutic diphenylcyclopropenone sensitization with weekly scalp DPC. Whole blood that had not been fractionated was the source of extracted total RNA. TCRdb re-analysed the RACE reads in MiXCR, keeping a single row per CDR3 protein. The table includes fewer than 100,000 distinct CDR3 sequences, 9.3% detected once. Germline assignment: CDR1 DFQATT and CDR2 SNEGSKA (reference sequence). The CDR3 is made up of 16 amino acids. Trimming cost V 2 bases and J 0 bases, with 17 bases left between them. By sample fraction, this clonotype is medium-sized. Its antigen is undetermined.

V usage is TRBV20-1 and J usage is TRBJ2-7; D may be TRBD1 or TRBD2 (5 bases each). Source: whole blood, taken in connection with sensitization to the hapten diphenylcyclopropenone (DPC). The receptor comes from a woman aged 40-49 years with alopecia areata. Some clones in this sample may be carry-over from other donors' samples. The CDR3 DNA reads TGCAGTGCTAGATTTAGCTCAGGGAGAAGCTCCTACGAGCAGTACTTC. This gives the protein CSARFSSGRSSYEQYF.